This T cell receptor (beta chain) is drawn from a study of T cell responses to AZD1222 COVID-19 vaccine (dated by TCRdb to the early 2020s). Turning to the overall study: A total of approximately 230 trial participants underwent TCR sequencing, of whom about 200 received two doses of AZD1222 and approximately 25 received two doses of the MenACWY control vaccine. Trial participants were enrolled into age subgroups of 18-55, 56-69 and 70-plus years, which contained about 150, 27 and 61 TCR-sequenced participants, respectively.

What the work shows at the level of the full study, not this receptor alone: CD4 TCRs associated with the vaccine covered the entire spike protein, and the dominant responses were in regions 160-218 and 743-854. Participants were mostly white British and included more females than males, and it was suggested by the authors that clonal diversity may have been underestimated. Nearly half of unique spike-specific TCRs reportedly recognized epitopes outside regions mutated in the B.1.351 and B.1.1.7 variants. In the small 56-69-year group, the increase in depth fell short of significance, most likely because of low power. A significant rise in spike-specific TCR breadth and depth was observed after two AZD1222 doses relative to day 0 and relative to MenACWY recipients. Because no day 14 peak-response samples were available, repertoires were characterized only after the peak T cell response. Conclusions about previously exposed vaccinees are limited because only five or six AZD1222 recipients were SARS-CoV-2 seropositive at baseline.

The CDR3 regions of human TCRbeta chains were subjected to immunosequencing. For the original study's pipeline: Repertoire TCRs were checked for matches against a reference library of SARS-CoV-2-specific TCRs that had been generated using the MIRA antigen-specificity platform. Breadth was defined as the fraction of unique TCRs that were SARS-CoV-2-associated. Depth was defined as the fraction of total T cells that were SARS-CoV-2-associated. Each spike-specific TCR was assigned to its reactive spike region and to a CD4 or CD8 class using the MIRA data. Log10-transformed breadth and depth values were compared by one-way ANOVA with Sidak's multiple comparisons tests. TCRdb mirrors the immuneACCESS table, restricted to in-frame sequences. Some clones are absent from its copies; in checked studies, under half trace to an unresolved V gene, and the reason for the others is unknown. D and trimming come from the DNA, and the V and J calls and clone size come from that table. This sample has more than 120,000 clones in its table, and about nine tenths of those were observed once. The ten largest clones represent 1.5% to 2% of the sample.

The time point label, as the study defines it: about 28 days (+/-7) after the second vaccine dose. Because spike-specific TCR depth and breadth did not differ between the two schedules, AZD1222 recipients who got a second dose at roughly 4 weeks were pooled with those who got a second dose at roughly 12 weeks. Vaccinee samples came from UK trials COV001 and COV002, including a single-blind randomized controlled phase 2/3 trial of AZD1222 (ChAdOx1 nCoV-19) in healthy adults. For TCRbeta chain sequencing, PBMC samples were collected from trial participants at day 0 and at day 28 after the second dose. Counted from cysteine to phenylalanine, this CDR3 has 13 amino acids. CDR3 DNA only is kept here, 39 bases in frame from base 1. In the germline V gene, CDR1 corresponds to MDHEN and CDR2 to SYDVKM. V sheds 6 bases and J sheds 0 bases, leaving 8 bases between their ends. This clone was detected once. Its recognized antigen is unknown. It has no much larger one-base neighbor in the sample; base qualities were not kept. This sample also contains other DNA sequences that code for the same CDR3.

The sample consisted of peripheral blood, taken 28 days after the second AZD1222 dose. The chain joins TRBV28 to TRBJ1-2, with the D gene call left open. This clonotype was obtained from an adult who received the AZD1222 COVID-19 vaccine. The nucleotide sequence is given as TGTGCCAGCAGCCTAGGATCTAACTATGGCTACACCTTC. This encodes CASSLGSNYGYTF.